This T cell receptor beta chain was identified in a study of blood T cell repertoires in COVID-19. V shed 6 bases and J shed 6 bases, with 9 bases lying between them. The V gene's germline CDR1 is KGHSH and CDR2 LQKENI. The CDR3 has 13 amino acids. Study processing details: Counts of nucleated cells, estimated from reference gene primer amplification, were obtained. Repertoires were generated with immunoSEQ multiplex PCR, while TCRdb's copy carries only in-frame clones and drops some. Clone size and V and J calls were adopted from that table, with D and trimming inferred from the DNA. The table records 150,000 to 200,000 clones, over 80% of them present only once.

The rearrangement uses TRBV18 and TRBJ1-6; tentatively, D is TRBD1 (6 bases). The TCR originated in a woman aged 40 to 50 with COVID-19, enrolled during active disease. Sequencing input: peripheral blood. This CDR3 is CASSQGGNSPLHF. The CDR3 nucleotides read TGTGCCAGCTCTCAAGGGGGTAATTCACCCCTCCACTTT.